Below, 9 T cell receptor beta chains from the same sample are listed, as sequenced in a study of patients and donors after allogeneic stem cell transplantation. Each CDR3 protein gets one entry after TCRdb re-called the RT-PCR reads with MiXCR. This table holds fewer than 250,000 distinct CDR3 sequences, 14% found once. Sequences were obtained from blood, either unsorted or a sorted T cell fraction (not recorded which). Every receptor here comes from a human donor who was either an allogeneic HSCT recipient or a stem cell or donor lymphocyte infusion donor (not recorded which). It is not recorded whose cells these are; they may come from a transplant donor.

In its sample, this clonotype was seen a few times. CDR3 sequence: CSATTTNTGELFF. CDR3 sequence (DNA): TGCAGCGCAACGACCACGAACACCGGGGAGCTGTTTTTT. The chain recombines TRBV29-1 with TRBJ2-2; no reliable D call. V was trimmed by 7 bases and J by 0 bases, leaving 9 bases between them. Germline V gives CDR1 SQVTM, CDR2 ANQGSEA. The CDR3 runs 13 residues.

This clonotype was recorded many times. The chain carries TRBV24-1 and TRBJ2-2; D is unresolved. V lost 0 bases, J lost 4 bases, and 2 bases lay in between. Per the germline V gene, CDR1 is KGHDR and CDR2 is SFDVKD. CDR3 length: 13 amino acids. CDR3 coding DNA: TGTGCCACCAGTGATTTGGCCACCGGGGAGCTGTTTTTT. Its translation: CATSDLATGELFF.

J is TRBJ1-1 and V is TRBV10-3; no reliable D call. This CDR3 is built from 15 residues. CDR1 and CDR2 from the germline V gene are ENHRY and SYGVKD. Trimming removed 6 bases at V and 5 bases at J, with 19 bases between. CDR3 sequence (DNA): TGTGCCATCAGCGGGGTTAAGGTTGGGGAGACTGAAGCTTTCTTT. This gives the protein CAISGVKVGETEAFF.

This clonotype was recorded at least ten times. The rearrangement uses TRBV6-5 and TRBJ1-5; 11 bases map to TRBD1. V lost 0 bases, J lost 1 base, and 5 bases stayed unmatched. The CDR3 extends over 18 amino acids. Germline assignment: CDR1 MNHEY and CDR2 SVGAGI. In nucleotides, the CDR3 is TGTGCCAGCAGTTACTCGGGACAGGGGGGTTTGAGCAATCAGCCCCAGCATTTT. This encodes CASSYSGQGGLSNQPQHF.

The chain joins TRBV20-1 to TRBJ2-5; 11 positions match TRBD2. The CDR3 runs 14 residues. J gave up 2 bases and V 6 bases, and 5 bases lay outside the gene matches. The germline V gene encodes CDR1 DFQATT and CDR2 SNEGSKA (reference sequence). Here the CDR3 DNA reads TGCAGTGCCCTAGCGGGGGGCCCACAAGAGACCCAGTACTTC. Translating gives CSALAGGPQETQYF.

The chain links TRBV29-1 to TRBJ2-7; possibly TRBD2 for D (5 bases). From germline, CDR1 is SQVTM and CDR2 ANQGSEA. Trimming removed 3 bases at V and 7 bases at J, with 16 bases between. The CDR3 is made up of 13 amino acids. For the CDR3, the DNA is TGCAGCGTTGAGTTCGTCTCGGGGTGGGAGCAGTACTTC. It yields the protein CSVEFVSGWEQYF.

This clonotype was picked up many times. This chain uses TRBV29-1 with TRBJ2-3; D not resolved. V lost 4 bases and J lost 2, with 7 bases in between. The germline V gene has CDR1 SQVTM and CDR2 ANQGSEA. The CDR3 covers 12 residues. DNA of the CDR3: TGCAGCGTTGGTATGGTCACAGATACGCAGTATTTT. Amino acids: CSVGMVTDTQYF.

The chain uses TRBV6-1 and TRBJ1-6; 9 nucleotides match TRBD1. J gave up 9 bases and V 6 bases, and 9 bases lay outside the gene matches. This CDR3 has 15 residues. Germline V gene sequence: CDR1 MNHNS, CDR2 SASEGT. The CDR3 DNA reads as TGTGCCAGCAGACGCAAGGGACAGGGTGTTTCACCCCTCCACTTT. The encoded protein is CASRRKGQGVSPLHF.

This chain joins TRBV19 and TRBJ2-3; a possible D gene is TRBD1 (6 bases). The V end was cut by 6 bases, the J end by 1 base, with 14 bases between. Germline CDR1 and CDR2: LNHDA and SQIVND (reference sequence). The CDR3 sequence is 15 residues long. CDR3 coding DNA: TGTGCCAGTAGCCCCTCATGGGGGCGCACAGATACGCAGTATTTT. The encoded protein is CASSPSWGRTDTQYF.